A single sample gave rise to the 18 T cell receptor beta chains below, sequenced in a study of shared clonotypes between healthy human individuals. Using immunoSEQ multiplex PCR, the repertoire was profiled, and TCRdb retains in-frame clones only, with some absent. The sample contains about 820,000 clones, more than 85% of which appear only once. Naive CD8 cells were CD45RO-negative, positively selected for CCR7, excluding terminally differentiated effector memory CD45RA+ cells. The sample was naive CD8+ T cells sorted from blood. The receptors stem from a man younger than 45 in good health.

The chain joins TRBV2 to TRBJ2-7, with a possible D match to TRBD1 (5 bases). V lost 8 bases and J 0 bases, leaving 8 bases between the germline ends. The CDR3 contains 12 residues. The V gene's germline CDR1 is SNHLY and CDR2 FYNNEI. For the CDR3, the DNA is TGTGCCAGCGTGGACAACTCCTACGAGCAGTACTTC. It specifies CASVDNSYEQYF.

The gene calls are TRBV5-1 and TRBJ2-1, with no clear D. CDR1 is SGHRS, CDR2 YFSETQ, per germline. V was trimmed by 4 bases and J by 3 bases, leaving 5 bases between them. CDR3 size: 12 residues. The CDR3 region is CASSQDYNEQFF. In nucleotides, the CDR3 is TGCGCCAGCAGCCAGGACTACAATGAGCAGTTCTTC.

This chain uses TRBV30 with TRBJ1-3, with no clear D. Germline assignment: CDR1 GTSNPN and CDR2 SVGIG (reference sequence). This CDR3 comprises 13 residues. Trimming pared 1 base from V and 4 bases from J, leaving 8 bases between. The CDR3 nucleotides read TGTGCCTGGAGTGCTCACAGCGGAAACACCATATATTTT. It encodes CAWSAHSGNTIYF.

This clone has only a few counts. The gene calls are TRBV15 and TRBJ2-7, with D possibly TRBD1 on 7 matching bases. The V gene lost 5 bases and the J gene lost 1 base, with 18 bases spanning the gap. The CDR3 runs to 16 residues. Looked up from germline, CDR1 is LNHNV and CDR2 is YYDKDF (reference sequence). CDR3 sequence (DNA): TGTGCCACCAGCCTACCCGGGGGACAGTCTTCCTACGAGCAGTACTTC. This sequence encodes CATSLPGGQSSYEQYF.

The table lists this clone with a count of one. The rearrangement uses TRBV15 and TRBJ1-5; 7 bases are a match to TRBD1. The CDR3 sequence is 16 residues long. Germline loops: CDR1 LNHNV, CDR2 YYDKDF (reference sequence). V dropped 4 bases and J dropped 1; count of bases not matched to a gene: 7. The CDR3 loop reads CATSTLGDRSNQPQHF. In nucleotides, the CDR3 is TGTGCCACCAGCACGTTGGGGGACAGAAGCAATCAGCCCCAGCATTTT.

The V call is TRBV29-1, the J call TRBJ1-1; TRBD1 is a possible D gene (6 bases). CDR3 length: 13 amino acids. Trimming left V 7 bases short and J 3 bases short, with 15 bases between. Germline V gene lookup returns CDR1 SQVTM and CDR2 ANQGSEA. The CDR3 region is CSGGDTPHTEAFF. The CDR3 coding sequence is TGCAGCGGGGGGGACACTCCCCACACTGAAGCTTTCTTT. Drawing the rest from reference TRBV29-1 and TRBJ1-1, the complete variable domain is SAVISQKPSRDICQRGTSLTIQCQVDSQVTMMFWYRQQPGQSLTLIATANQGSEATYESGFVIDKFPISRPNLTFSTLTVSNMSPEDSSIYLCSGGDTPHTEAFFGQGTRLTVV.

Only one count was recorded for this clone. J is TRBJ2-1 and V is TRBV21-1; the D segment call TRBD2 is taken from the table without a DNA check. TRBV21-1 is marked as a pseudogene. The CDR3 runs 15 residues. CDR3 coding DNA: TGTGCCAGCAGCACTTGTCCAGCGGCCTACAATGAGCAGTTCTTC. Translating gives CASSTCPAAYNEQFF.

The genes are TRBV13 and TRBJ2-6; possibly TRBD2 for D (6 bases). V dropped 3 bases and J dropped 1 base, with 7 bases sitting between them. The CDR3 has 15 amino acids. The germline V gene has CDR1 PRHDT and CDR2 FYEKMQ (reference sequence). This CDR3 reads CASSFGGSGANVLTF. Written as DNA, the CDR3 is TGTGCCAGCAGCTTTGGGGGGTCTGGGGCCAACGTCCTGACTTTC.

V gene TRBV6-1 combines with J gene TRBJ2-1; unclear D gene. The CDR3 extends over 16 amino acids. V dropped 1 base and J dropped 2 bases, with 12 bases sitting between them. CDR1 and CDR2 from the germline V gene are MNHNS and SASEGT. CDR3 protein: CASSEVYRKPYNEQFF. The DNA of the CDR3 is TGTGCCAGCAGTGAAGTCTACAGAAAACCCTACAATGAGCAGTTCTTC.

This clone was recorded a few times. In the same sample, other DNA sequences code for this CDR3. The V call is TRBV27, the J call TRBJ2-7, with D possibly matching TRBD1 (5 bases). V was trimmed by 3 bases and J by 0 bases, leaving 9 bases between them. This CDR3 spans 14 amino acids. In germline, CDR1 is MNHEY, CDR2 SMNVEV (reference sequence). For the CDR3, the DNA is TGTGCCAGCAGTTTGGGGCGGAGCTCCTACGAGCAGTACTTC. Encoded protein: CASSLGRSSYEQYF.

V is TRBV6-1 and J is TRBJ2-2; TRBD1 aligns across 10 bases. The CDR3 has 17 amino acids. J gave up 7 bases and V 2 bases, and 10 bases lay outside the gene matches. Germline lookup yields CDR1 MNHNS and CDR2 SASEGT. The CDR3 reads CASSEYRQGAQGGELFF. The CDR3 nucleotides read TGTGCCAGCAGTGAATACAGACAGGGGGCGCAGGGCGGGGAGCTGTTTTTT.

The CDR3, as DNA: TGTGCCAGCAGCTGGGACAGGGCTCTGGAGTACTTC. Its translation: CASSWDRALEYF. V is TRBV5-5 and J is TRBJ2-7; 9 nucleotides line up with TRBD1. The CDR3 is made up of 12 amino acids. The ends lost 3 bases at V and 11 bases at J; junction bases unmatched: 6. Germline V gives CDR1 SGHKS, CDR2 YYEKEE (reference sequence).

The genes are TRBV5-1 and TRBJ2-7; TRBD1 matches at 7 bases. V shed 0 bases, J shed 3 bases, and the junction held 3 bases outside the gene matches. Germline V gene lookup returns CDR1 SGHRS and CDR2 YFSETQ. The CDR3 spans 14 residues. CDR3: CASSLEAGGYEQYF. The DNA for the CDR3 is TGCGCCAGCAGCTTGGAGGCAGGGGGCTACGAGCAGTACTTC. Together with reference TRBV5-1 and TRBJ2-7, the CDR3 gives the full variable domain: KAGVTQTPRYLIKTRGQQVTLSCSPISGHRSVSWYQQTPGQGLQFLFEYFSETQRNKGNFPGRFSGRQFSNSRSEMNVSTLELGDSALYLCASSLEAGGYEQYFGPGTRLTVT.

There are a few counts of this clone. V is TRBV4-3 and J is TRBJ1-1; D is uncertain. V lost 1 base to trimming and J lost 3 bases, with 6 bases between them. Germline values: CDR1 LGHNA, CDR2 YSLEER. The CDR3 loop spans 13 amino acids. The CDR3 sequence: CASSQADHTEAFF. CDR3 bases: TGCGCCAGCAGCCAAGCGGACCACACTGAAGCTTTCTTT.

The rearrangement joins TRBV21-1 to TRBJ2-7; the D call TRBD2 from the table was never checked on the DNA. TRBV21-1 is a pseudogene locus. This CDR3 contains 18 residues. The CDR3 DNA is TGTGCCAGCAGCGGACTCCATCGGGGGATTCTCGCACCCCACGAGCAGTACTTC. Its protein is CASSGLHRGILAPHEQYF.

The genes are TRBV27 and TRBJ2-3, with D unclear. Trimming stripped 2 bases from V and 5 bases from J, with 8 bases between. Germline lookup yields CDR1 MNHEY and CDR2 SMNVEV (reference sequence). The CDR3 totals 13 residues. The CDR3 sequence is CASSLPLGDTQYF. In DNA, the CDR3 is TGTGCCAGCAGTTTACCCTTAGGAGATACGCAGTATTTT.

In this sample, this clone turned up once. Here the CDR3 reads CASSLGTGHTNEQYF. CDR3 DNA sequence: TGTGCCAGCAGTCTGGGGACAGGTCATACGAACGAGCAGTACTTC. The chain recombines TRBV28 with TRBJ2-7; 8 nucleotides line up with TRBD1. Germline assignment: CDR1 MDHEN and CDR2 SYDVKM. The CDR3 is 15 residues long. V lost 5 bases, J lost 5 bases, and 11 bases stayed unmatched.

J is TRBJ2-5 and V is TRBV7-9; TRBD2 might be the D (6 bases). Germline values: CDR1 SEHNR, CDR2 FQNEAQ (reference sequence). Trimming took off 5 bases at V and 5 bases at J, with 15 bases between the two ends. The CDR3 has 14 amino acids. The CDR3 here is CASSLLGGGETQYF. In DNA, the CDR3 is TGTGCCAGCAGCCTACTGGGAGGCGGGGAGACCCAGTACTTC.